This note documents a single T cell receptor (beta chain) sequence. The antigen is not known. The data were obtained in a study of shared clonotypes between healthy human individuals. Study-level findings and limits: When naive CD4 clonotypes were compared across several donors, around 5% were shared.

Clones were sequenced by immunoSEQ multiplex PCR, and TCRdb holds only the in-frame ones, with some missing. The data show about 1.1 million clones, approximately 80% seen once. Germline values: CDR1 MNHEY, CDR2 SVGAGI. V was clipped by 0 bases and J by 7 bases, with 12 bases between them. The CDR3 totals 14 residues. Adult Caucasians living in Nashville, Tennessee made up all of the donors. This sequence was found in a man between 18 and 29 years old in good health. Some clones in this sample may be carry-over from other donors' samples. The source material was memory CD4+ T cells from PBMCs. Indicated subset: CD45RA-negative fraction. The V and J genes are TRBV6-5 and TRBJ1-2; maybe TRBD1 (6 bases). The CDR3 protein is CASSYSSGVRGYTF. The CDR3 DNA follows: TGTGCCAGCAGTTACTCATCAGGGGTACGTGGCTACACCTTC.